This TCR beta chain is drawn from a study of blood T cells in healthy people across ages. The CDR3 has 17 amino acids. Germline V gene sequence: CDR1 SGHKS, CDR2 YYEKEE (reference sequence). V dropped 4 bases and J dropped 3; count of bases not matched to a gene: 10. Alongside a J-beta primer mix, a sample-barcoded 5' primer served in a second PCR lasting roughly 7 to 11 cycles. From each sample, at least 2.5 million paired-end reads containing CDR3 were obtained. TCRdb re-called the 5' RACE reads with MiXCR, one entry per CDR3 protein. The sample has 1.8 million or so distinct CDR3 sequences, more than 35% seen once.

Material: blood. The rearrangement uses TRBV5-5 and TRBJ1-1, with TRBD1 matching 12 bases. The source is a human donor in good health. CDR3 in amino acids: CASSLSGTGGLYTEAFF. In nucleotides, the CDR3 is TGTGCCAGCAGCCTGTCCGGGACAGGGGGCTTGTACACTGAAGCTTTCTTT. Full variable domain (missing parts from reference TRBV5-5 and TRBJ1-1): DAGVTQSPTHLIKTRGQQVTLRCSPISGHKSVSWYQQVLGQGPQFIFQYYEKEERGRGNFPDRFSARQFPNYSSELNVNALLLGDSALYLCASSLSGTGGLYTEAFFGQGTRLTVV.